This T cell receptor beta chain emerged from a study of blood T cell repertoires in COVID-19. About the study: From T cells, B-cell-depleted T cells, or PBMCs came the material, which was cDNA or gDNA.

The data were produced by immunoSEQ multiplex PCR, yet TCRdb's version contains in-frame clones alone and is incomplete. Here the sample spans 310,000 or so clones, 90% being singletons. Which cohort a participant joined came from the clinical history participants gave. Two negative PCRs, clearance, or symptom resolution were required of recovered Cohort 3 donors. The clonotype was recovered from a woman under 40 who had recovered from COVID-19. Material for sequencing was PBMCs or T cells enriched from blood (not recorded which).

The DNA of the CDR3 is TGTGCCAGCAGCTTTTCTAACGGGAGGGCCCTCAACGAGCAGTACTTC. Its translation: CASSFSNGRALNEQYF. J is TRBJ2-7 and V is TRBV7-9, with 8 bases fitting TRBD2. Per germline, CDR1 SEHNR and CDR2 FQNEAQ (reference sequence). There are 16 residues in the CDR3. After removal of 3 bases from V and 5 bases from J, the junction contained 12 bases not matched to a gene.